Listed below are T cell receptor beta chains from one sample, sequenced in a study of blood T cell repertoires in COVID-19. The protocol was immunoSEQ multiplex PCR, while the TCRdb copy is restricted to in-frame clones and leaves out a portion. This sample has some 200,000 clones, with 86% found just once. The source material was peripheral blood. Receptor source: a woman between 45 and 65 years old with acute or convalescent COVID-19. Each CDR3 is given with its conserved first and last residue. The order of the fields is D gene, clone size, V gene, J gene, CDR3 DNA, CDR3 protein. The D gene is left open where the match is weak. Size is omitted from some rows. Given values are once, few, many or a class for expanded clones.

>.|.|TRBV7-8|TRBJ2-7
TGTGCCAGCAGCTTAGCGAGGGAGTACGAGCAGTACTTC
CASSLAREYEQYF
>TRBD1|.|TRBV29-1|TRBJ2-7
TGCAGCGTCGGACAGGGGCCAGCCTACGAGCAGTACTTC
CSVGQGPAYEQYF
>.|.|TRBV2|TRBJ1-6
TGTGCCAGCAGTGCTCAGTTCAATTCACCCCTCCACTTT
CASSAQFNSPLHF
>.|.|TRBV6-5|TRBJ1-5
TGTGCCAGCAGGAAGACAGTCAATCAGCCCCAGCATTTT
CASRKTVNQPQHF
>.|.|TRBV5-4|TRBJ2-2
TGTGCCAGCAGCTTGGATGGCAGGGCGAACACCGGGGAGCTGTTTTTT
CASSLDGRANTGELFF
>.|.|TRBV6-2/TRBV6-3|TRBJ1-1
TGTGCCAGCAGTTACCCTACAGGGAACACTGAAGCTTTCTTT
CASSYPTGNTEAFF
>.|.|TRBV3-1/TRBV3-2|TRBJ2-2
TGTGCCAGCAGCCAAGAGGCAGGGTGGGCCACCGGGGAGCTGTTTTTT
CASSQEAGWATGELFF
>TRBD2|.|TRBV24-1|TRBJ2-7
TGTGCCACCCCGATACTAGCGGGAGCCAAGTACGAGCAGTACTTC
CATPILAGAKYEQYF
>.|.|TRBV5-1|TRBJ1-5
TGCGCCAGCAGCTTAGGTCCAGATGACAATCGCAATCAGCCCCAGCATTTT
CASSLGPDDNRNQPQHF
>.|.|TRBV28|TRBJ1-2
TGTGCCAGCAGTTTAAGTGGCTCTAACTATGGCTACACCTTC
CASSLSGSNYGYTF
>.|.|TRBV6-5|TRBJ2-5
TGTGCCAGCAGTTATACGGAAGAGACCCAGTACTTC
CASSYTEETQYF
>TRBD2|.|TRBV4-1|TRBJ2-7
TGCGCCAGCAGCCAAGCGGTGACTAGCGTGAACGAGCAGTACTTC
CASSQAVTSVNEQYF
>.|.|TRBV24-1|TRBJ2-3
TGTGCCACCAGTGATGGGGGGGCTAGCGCGAACACAGATACGCAGTATTTT
CATSDGGASANTDTQYF
>.|.|TRBV24-1|TRBJ2-2
TGTGCCACCAGTGATTTGGAACTTACAGGGACCGGGGAGCTGTTTTTT
CATSDLELTGTGELFF
>.|.|TRBV30|TRBJ1-2
TGTGCCTGGAGTGTAGCGGGGACCTATGGCTACACCTTC
CAWSVAGTYGYTF
>TRBD1|.|TRBV3-1/TRBV3-2|TRBJ1-4
TGTGCCAGCAGCCCGTGGACAGGGGGAAAGGAAAAACTGTTTTTT
CASSPWTGGKEKLFF
>.|.|TRBV9|TRBJ1-1
TGTGCCAGCAGCGTAGGGCCCGGCCGGGAGGAAGCTTTCTTT
CASSVGPGREEAFF
>.|.|TRBV18|TRBJ2-2
TGTGCCAGCTCACCGCAGGGGCAGAACACCGGGGAGCTGTTTTTT
CASSPQGQNTGELFF
>TRBD1|.|TRBV10-3|TRBJ1-1
TGTGCCTCACAAGGGGGACAGGAGAACACTGAAGCTTTCTTT
CASQGGQENTEAFF
>.|few|TRBV6-5|TRBJ1-1
TGTGCCAGCAGTTCCTTACAGAAGATGAACACTGAAGCTTTCTTT
CASSSLQKMNTEAFF
>TRBD1|.|TRBV19|TRBJ1-2
TGTGCCAGTAGCCGACAGGGGTTTGGCTACACCTTC
CASSRQGFGYTF
>.|.|TRBV1|TRBJ2-7
TGCACCAGCAGCCAAGATATCCTAGCGGGAGAGGGTGGAAACTACGAGCAGTACTTC
CTSSQDILAGEGGNYEQYF
>TRBD2|.|TRBV18|TRBJ2-3
TGTGCCAGCTCACCGCGGGGGTCTAGCACAGATACGCAGTATTTT
CASSPRGSSTDTQYF
>TRBD1|.|TRBV18|TRBJ1-6
TGTGCCAGCTCACGGGGGACAGAGGGTAATTCACCCCTCCACTTT
CASSRGTEGNSPLHF
>TRBD1|.|TRBV7-2|TRBJ2-7
TGTGCCAGCAGCTTGGGACAGATCTACGAGCAGTACTTC
CASSLGQIYEQYF
>TRBD1|.|TRBV18|TRBJ1-6
TGTGCCAGCTCACCTACTTCACAGGGGGTCGGGAATTCACCCCTCCACTTT
CASSPTSQGVGNSPLHF
>.|.|TRBV5-1|TRBJ1-4
TGCGCCAGCAGCTTGTTAGGGGCCAGTCCAACTAATGAAAAACTGTTTTTT
CASSLLGASPTNEKLFF
>.|.|TRBV2|TRBJ2-3
TGTGCCAGCAGTGAAGGTGGGTCGGGAACAGATACGCAGTATTTT
CASSEGGSGTDTQYF
>.|.|TRBV19|TRBJ1-5
TGTGCCAGTAGACTAACAGGAGATAGCAATCAGCCCCAGCATTTT
CASRLTGDSNQPQHF
>.|.|TRBV24-1|TRBJ1-2
TGTGCCACCAGTGATACAGGGTTCTATGGCTACACCTTC
CATSDTGFYGYTF
>.|.|TRBV30|TRBJ1-4
TGTGCCTGGAGTCCCGACAACTCTAATGAAAAACTGTTTTTT
CAWSPDNSNEKLFF
>.|.|TRBV9|TRBJ1-3
TGTGCCAGCAGCGTATCAGGGTCCAACTCTGGAAACACCATATATTTT
CASSVSGSNSGNTIYF
>TRBD1|.|TRBV24-1|TRBJ1-2
TGTGCCACCAGTGATTATGAGGGGGCGGGCTACACCTTC
CATSDYEGAGYTF
>TRBD2|.|TRBV7-6|TRBJ2-5
TGTGCCAGCAGACTTTTAGCGGGGATAGCCCAAGAGACCCAGTACTTC
CASRLLAGIAQETQYF
>.|.|TRBV25-1|TRBJ2-7
TGTGCCAGCAGTGAATTGAGAGGACTCTCCTACGAGCAGTACTTC
CASSELRGLSYEQYF
>TRBD1|.|TRBV2|TRBJ1-2
TGTGCCAGCAGTAGGACAGGGGAGGTTGGGTATGGCTACACCTTC
CASSRTGEVGYGYTF
>.|.|TRBV19|TRBJ2-7
TGTGCCAGTAGTATACAGGTCCCCTACGAGCAGTACTTC
CASSIQVPYEQYF
>TRBD1|medium-sized|TRBV18|TRBJ1-5
TGTGCCAGCTCACAGACAGGGGTCAATCAGCCCCAGCATTTT
CASSQTGVNQPQHF
>.|.|TRBV6-2/TRBV6-3|TRBJ2-7
TGTGCCAGCAGTTACAGGGGGGGTACCTACGAGCAGTACTTC
CASSYRGGTYEQYF
>TRBD2|.|TRBV5-1|TRBJ2-5
TGCGCCAGCAGCTTGGAAGGGAGGGTTTTTGAGACCCAGTACTTC
CASSLEGRVFETQYF
>TRBD1|.|TRBV7-9|TRBJ2-7
TGTGCCAGCAGCTCGGACAGGGCAAGCTCCTACGAGCAGTACTTC
CASSSDRASSYEQYF
>TRBD1|.|TRBV12-5|TRBJ2-1
TGTGCTAGTGGTTTGTACTTAGGACAGGGACCCTACAATGAGCAGTTCTTC
CASGLYLGQGPYNEQFF
>TRBD1|.|TRBV18|TRBJ2-1
TGTGCCAGCTCACCGTGGGTAGGAACAGGGGGGTATGAGCAGTTCTTC
CASSPWVGTGGYEQFF
>.|.|TRBV5-4|TRBJ1-5
TGTGCCAGCAGCTTTGACAGACAGCCCCAGCATTTT
CASSFDRQPQHF
>TRBD1|.|TRBV19|TRBJ2-5
TGTGCCAGTAGTCTTCGCCGGGACAGGGGAAGGGAGACCCAGTACTTC
CASSLRRDRGRETQYF
>.|.|TRBV5-1|TRBJ2-2
TGCGCCAGCAGCTTGGAAGCCCCCGCCGTGACTGTGCTGTTTTTT
CASSLEAPAVTVLFF
>.|.|TRBV6-5|TRBJ2-7
TGTGCCAGCAGTCCCCAGGGATTTGGCTACGAGCAGTACTTC
CASSPQGFGYEQYF
>.|.|TRBV12-3/TRBV12-4|TRBJ1-1
TGTGCCAGCAGTTTAAAGGGGGCTGAAGCTTTCTTT
CASSLKGAEAFF
>.|.|TRBV9|TRBJ2-3
TGTGCCAGCAGCCTCGCGACGGGGGGCACAGATACGCAGTATTTT
CASSLATGGTDTQYF
>.|.|TRBV7-2|TRBJ2-7
TGTGCCAGCACCCTTTTTCCAGCAGGTTTCTACGAGCAGTACTTC
CASTLFPAGFYEQYF
>TRBD1|.|TRBV7-6|TRBJ2-7
TGTGCCAGCAGCCGGGCAGGGACAGGGAGCTACGAGCAGTACTTC
CASSRAGTGSYEQYF
>.|once|TRBV6-2/TRBV6-3|TRBJ2-7
TGTGCCAGCAGTTACTCGAACAGCCGAATGTCCTACGAGCAGTACTTC
CASSYSNSRMSYEQYF
>.|.|TRBV29-1|TRBJ1-2
TGCAGCGTAGCCAGGGGCGGGAGTGGCTACACCTTC
CSVARGGSGYTF
>.|once|TRBV27|TRBJ2-7
TGTGCCAGCAGTTTCTTCCAGGTGGGCGAGCAGTACTTC
CASSFFQVGEQYF